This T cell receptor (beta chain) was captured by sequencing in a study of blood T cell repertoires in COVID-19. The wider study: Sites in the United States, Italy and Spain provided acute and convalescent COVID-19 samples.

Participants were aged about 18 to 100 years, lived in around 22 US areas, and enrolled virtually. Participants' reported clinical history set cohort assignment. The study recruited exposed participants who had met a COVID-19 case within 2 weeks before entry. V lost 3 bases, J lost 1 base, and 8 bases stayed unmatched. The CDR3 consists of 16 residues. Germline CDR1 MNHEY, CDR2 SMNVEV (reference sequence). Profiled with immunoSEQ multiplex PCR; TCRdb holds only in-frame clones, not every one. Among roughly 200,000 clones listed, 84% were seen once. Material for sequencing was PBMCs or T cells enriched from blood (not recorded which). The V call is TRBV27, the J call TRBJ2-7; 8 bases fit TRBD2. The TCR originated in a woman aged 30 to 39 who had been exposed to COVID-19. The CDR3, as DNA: TGTGCCAGCAGTTTCGAGAGCGGGGGACCGTCCTACGAGCAGTACTTC. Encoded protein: CASSFESGGPSYEQYF.